This T cell receptor (beta chain) was recovered during a study of T cell changes during pregnancy in multiple sclerosis. Germline trimming cut 7 bases from V and 2 bases from J; bases unmatched to any gene: 10. Germline lookup yields CDR1 LNHDA and CDR2 SQIVND (reference sequence). The CDR3 spans 16 residues. Produced via immunoSEQ multiplex PCR; TCRdb's table is partial and in-frame only. The sample has about 89,000 clones, 92% seen once. The sample here was peripheral blood, taken after pregnancy. This chain connects TRBV19 to TRBJ2-3; TRBD2 matches 9 bases. This sequence originates from a female donor in good health, enrolled as a control in a pregnancy study. The CDR3 here is CASNRREGPYTDTQYF. DNA for the CDR3: TGTGCCAGTAACCGGCGGGAGGGCCCCTACACAGATACGCAGTATTTT.